One sample yielded the 21 T cell receptor beta chains listed below, sequenced in a study of blood T cell repertoires in COVID-19. Libraries were prepared by immunoSEQ multiplex PCR; TCRdb keeps only in-frame clonotypes and omits some of them. The repertoire holds roughly 250,000 clones, with about 86% as singletons. The sequenced sample was peripheral blood. The source is a woman aged 55-70 years with active or convalescent COVID-19.

The gene calls are TRBV5-6 and TRBJ1-1; no clear D. V lost 0 bases, J lost 4 bases, and 13 bases lay in between. CDR3 length equals 15 residues. Germline CDR1 SGHDT, CDR2 YYEEEE. CDR3 coding DNA: TGTGCCAGCAGCTTGGGGACGGCCCGGGGCACTGAAGCTTTCTTT. This translates into CASSLGTARGTEAFF.

In its sample, this clone was seen a few times. CDR3 loop: CASSSETGLYEQYF. CDR3 nucleotide sequence: TGTGCCAGCAGCTCGGAGACAGGTCTATACGAGCAGTACTTC. The chain combines TRBV7-9 with TRBJ2-7; D might be TRBD1 (6 bases). The CDR3 extends over 14 amino acids. The V gene lost 4 bases and the J gene lost 4 bases, with 14 bases spanning the gap. Looked up from germline, CDR1 is SEHNR and CDR2 is FQNEAQ (reference sequence).

This rearrangement joins TRBV7-2 to TRBJ2-5; the match to TRBD1 covers 7 bases. V shed 4 bases and J 4 bases; nucleotides not matched to a gene: 3. CDR3 length equals 13 residues. The germline V gene encodes CDR1 SGHTA and CDR2 FQGNSA. The CDR3 nucleotides are TGTGCCAGCAGCTACGGGACAGCAGAGACCCAGTACTTC. This codes for CASSYGTAETQYF.

This rearrangement joins TRBV12-5 to TRBJ2-1; D ambiguous. Per germline, CDR1 LGHNT and CDR2 FRNRAP. The length of the CDR3 is 14 residues. Trimming left V 5 bases short and J 7 bases short, with 15 bases between. CDR3 region: CASGLTARVNEQFF. The DNA for the CDR3 is TGTGCTAGTGGTCTAACCGCCCGAGTGAATGAGCAGTTCTTC.

CDR3 nucleotides: TGTGCCAGCAGCCGGGACACTCAGAGATCCAATGAGCAGTTCTTC. Its protein is CASSRDTQRSNEQFF. The chain has TRBV7-9 and TRBJ2-1, with a possible D match to TRBD1 (6 bases). V dropped 5 bases and J dropped 6 bases, with 17 bases sitting between them. Germline CDR1 reads SEHNR; CDR2 reads FQNEAQ (reference sequence). The CDR3 length is 15 residues.

The chain combines TRBV7-3 with TRBJ2-3; TRBD1 might be the D (5 bases). Trimming stripped 2 bases from V and 5 bases from J, with 11 bases between. Germline-derived CDR1 and CDR2 are SGHTA and FQGTGA. The CDR3 is 14 residues long. The CDR3 DNA reads TGTGCCAGCAGCTTACAGGGTTTGATAGATACGCAGTATTTT. This encodes CASSLQGLIDTQYF.

The J gene is TRBJ2-5, the V gene TRBV7-3; D perhaps matches TRBD2 (5 bases). Germline V gene lookup returns CDR1 SGHTA and CDR2 FQGTGA. The length of the CDR3 is 15 residues. The V and J ends lost 1 base and 4 bases respectively, with 13 bases between them. Here the CDR3 reads CASSLRGMRSETQYF. The CDR3 region has the DNA TGTGCCAGCAGCTTAAGAGGGATGAGGTCAGAGACCCAGTACTTC.

This clone was counted only a few times. V and J are TRBV19 and TRBJ1-5; a possible D gene is TRBD1 (5 bases). V lost 5 bases to trimming and J lost 3 bases, with 8 bases between them. The CDR3 is 13 residues long. Germline assignment: CDR1 LNHDA and CDR2 SQIVND (reference sequence). The CDR3 DNA sequence: TGTGCCAGTAGTGAACAGGCCAATCAGCCCCAGCATTTT. Translated: CASSEQANQPQHF.

The chain carries TRBV6-5 and TRBJ1-3, with a weak D call TRBD1 (6 bases). Between the trimmed V and J ends, which lost 4 bases and 2 bases, there was a span of 9 bases. The CDR3 loop spans 14 amino acids. Germline V gene lookup returns CDR1 MNHEY and CDR2 SVGAGI. In nucleotides, the CDR3 is TGTGCCAGCAGTTTCAGGGGTCCTGGAAACACCATATATTTT. It specifies CASSFRGPGNTIYF.

This clone occurred a few times. The chain is built from TRBV6-1 and TRBJ2-1; 7 bases fit TRBD2. Per the germline V gene, CDR1 is MNHNS and CDR2 is SASEGT. The trim removed 1 base at V and 8 bases at J, leaving 11 bases unmatched. The CDR3 has 16 residues. CDR3 coding DNA: TGTGCCAGCAGTGAAGATCCCAGCGGGGTTTTGGATGAGCAGTTCTTC. Translated: CASSEDPSGVLDEQFF.

About this clone: The limits of the CDR3 on the DNA are not certain, so only TCRdb's listed CDR3 is given. V usage is TRBV21-1 and J usage is TRBJ1-3. TRBV21-1 represents a pseudogene. The CDR3 region is 16 residues in length, termini included. The CDR3 reads CASSKDRVGAGNTIYF.

J is TRBJ1-6 and V is TRBV7-2; 10 bases agree with TRBD1. The CDR3 spans 16 residues. V shed 3 bases and J 7 bases; nucleotides not matched to a gene: 6. CDR1 and CDR2 from the germline V gene are SGHTA and FQGNSA. The CDR3, as DNA: TGTGCCAGCAGCTTCCTTCGGACAGGGGGGAATTCACCCCTCCACTTT. Translation: CASSFLRTGGNSPLHF.

The chain joins TRBV25-1 to TRBJ2-7; 10 bases match TRBD2. Germline V gene lookup returns CDR1 MGHDK and CDR2 SYGVNS. The V gene end was trimmed by 4 bases and the J gene end by 12 bases; junction bases not matched to a gene: 9. This CDR3 contains 13 residues. The CDR3 sequence: CASSASSGGPRYF. CDR3 nucleotides: TGTGCCAGCAGTGCCTCTAGCGGGGGTCCCCGGTACTTC.

The V and J genes are TRBV7-9 and TRBJ1-1; D perhaps matches TRBD1 (5 bases). The V gene's germline CDR1 is SEHNR and CDR2 FQNEAQ (reference sequence). The CDR3 spans 16 residues. The V end was cut by 7 bases, the J end by 3 bases, with 21 bases between. CDR3 sequence: CASTLLGGEGDTEAFF. DNA of the CDR3: TGTGCCAGCACTCTCCTGGGGGGGGAGGGAGACACTGAAGCTTTCTTT.

The chain couples TRBV7-2 to TRBJ1-1; a weak D match, TRBD1 (6 bases). CDR3 length: 16 amino acids. V lost 5 bases and J lost 4, with 20 bases in between. Germline-derived CDR1 and CDR2 are SGHTA and FQGNSA. For the CDR3, the DNA is TGTGCCAGCAGCGCTGGTTTAGGGGGACGGATCACTGAAGCTTTCTTT. As protein: CASSAGLGGRITEAFF.

This rearrangement joins TRBV6-2 or TRBV6-3 to TRBJ1-6; perhaps TRBD1 as D (6 bases). CDR3 length equals 15 residues. Looked up from germline, CDR1 is MNHEY and CDR2 is SVGEGT. V lost 2 bases and J 7 bases, leaving 12 bases between the germline ends. Here the CDR3 reads CASSYVGAVNSPLHF. Written as DNA, the CDR3 is TGTGCCAGCAGTTACGTGGGGGCGGTCAATTCACCCCTCCACTTT.

The J gene is TRBJ2-3, the V gene TRBV11-1; 7 nucleotides match TRBD1. V dropped 2 bases and J dropped 0; count of bases not matched to a gene: 2. The CDR3 is 15 amino acids. Germline-derived CDR1 and CDR2 are SGHAT and FQDESV (reference sequence). The CDR3 bases are TGTGCCAGCAGCTTACTGACAGGGAGCACAGATACGCAGTATTTT. Translating gives CASSLLTGSTDTQYF.

The J gene is TRBJ2-7, the V gene TRBV27; TRBD1 agrees at 7 bases. With 2 bases clipped from V and 3 bases from J, the junction kept 10 bases outside the gene matches. The V gene's germline CDR1 is MNHEY and CDR2 SMNVEV (reference sequence). The CDR3 loop spans 16 amino acids. The CDR3 DNA follows: TGTGCCAGCAGTTTAAGTCTTGGGACAGATCACTACGAGCAGTACTTC. It specifies CASSLSLGTDHYEQYF.

The chain carries TRBV7-3 and TRBJ1-2, with TRBD1 matching 7 bases. Germline V gene data show CDR1 as SGHTA and CDR2 as FQGTGA. Trimming at V came to 3 bases and at J to 6 bases, leaving 4 bases not matched to a gene. This CDR3 spans 13 amino acids. In DNA form, the CDR3 reads TGTGCCAGCAGCTTCGCGACAGGGAATGGCTACACCTTC. The encoded protein is CASSFATGNGYTF. The full variable domain, in which reference TRBV7-3 and TRBJ1-2 provide the parts outside the CDR3, is GAGVSQTPSNKVTEKGKYVELRCDPISGHTALYWYRQSLGQGPEFLIYFQGTGAADDSGLPNDRFFAVRPEGSVSTLKIQRTERGDSAVYLCASSFATGNGYTFGSGTRLTVV.

The chain couples TRBV4-2 to TRBJ1-5; 11 nucleotides line up with TRBD1. Germline CDR1 and CDR2: LGHNA and YNFKEQ. Trimming at V came to 1 base and at J to 4 bases, leaving 0 bases not matched to a gene. The CDR3 runs 15 residues. The DNA of the CDR3 is TGTGCCAGCAGCCAAGGGGACAGGGGGAATCAGCCCCAGCATTTT. Encoded protein: CASSQGDRGNQPQHF.

This clone has more than one count but fewer than ten. The chain has TRBV30 and TRBJ2-7; TRBD1 is a possible D gene (6 bases). The CDR3 has 14 residues. Germline V gene sequence: CDR1 GTSNPN, CDR2 SVGIG (reference sequence). Trimming took 4 bases from V and 1 from J, leaving 14 bases between them. The CDR3 nucleotides read TGTGCCTGGACTGGACAGTGCGTTTCCTACGAGCAGTACTTC. Translated: CAWTGQCVSYEQYF.